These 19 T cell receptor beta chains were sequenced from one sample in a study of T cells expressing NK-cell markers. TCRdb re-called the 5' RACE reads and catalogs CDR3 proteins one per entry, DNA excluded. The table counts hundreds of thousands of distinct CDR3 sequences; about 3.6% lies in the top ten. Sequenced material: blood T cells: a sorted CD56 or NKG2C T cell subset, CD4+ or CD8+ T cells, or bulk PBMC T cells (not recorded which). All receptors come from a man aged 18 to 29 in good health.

CDR3 region: CASSYFWGRGSYEQYF. This chain links TRBV6-5 with TRBJ2-7; the D gene TCRdb calls, TRBD1, cannot be checked with no DNA. Germline values: CDR1 MNHEY, CDR2 SVGAGI. CDR3 length equals 16 residues.

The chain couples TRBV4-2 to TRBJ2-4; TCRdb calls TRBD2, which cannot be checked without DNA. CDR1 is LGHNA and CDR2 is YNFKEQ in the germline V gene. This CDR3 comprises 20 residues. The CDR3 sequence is CASSQHGGTSGSLAKNIQYF.

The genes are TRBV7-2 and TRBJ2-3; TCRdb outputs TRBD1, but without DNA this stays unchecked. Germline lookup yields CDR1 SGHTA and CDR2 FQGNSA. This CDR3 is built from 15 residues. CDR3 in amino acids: CASSLGVRGTDTQYF. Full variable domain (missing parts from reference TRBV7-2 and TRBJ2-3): GAGVSQSPSNKVTEKGKDVELRCDPISGHTALYWYRQSLGQGLEFLIYFQGNSAPDKSGLPSDRFSAERTGGSVSTLTIQRTQQEDSAVYLCASSLGVRGTDTQYFGPGTRLTVL.

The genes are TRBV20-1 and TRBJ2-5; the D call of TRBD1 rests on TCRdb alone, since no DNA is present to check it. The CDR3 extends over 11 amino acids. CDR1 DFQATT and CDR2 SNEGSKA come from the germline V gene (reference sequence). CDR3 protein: CSAPLGLGQYF.

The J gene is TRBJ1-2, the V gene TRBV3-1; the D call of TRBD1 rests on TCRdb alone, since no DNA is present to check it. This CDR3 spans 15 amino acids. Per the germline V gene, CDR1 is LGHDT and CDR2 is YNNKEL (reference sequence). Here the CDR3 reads CASSQVDRIVDGYTF.

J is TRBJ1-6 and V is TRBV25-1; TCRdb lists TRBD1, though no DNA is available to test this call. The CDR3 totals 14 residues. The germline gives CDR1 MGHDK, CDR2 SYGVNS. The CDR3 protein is CASRPGVAGSPLHF.

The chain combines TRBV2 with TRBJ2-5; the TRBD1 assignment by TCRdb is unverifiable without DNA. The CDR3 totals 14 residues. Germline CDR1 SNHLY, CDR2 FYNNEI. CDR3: CASRAGKYQETQYF.

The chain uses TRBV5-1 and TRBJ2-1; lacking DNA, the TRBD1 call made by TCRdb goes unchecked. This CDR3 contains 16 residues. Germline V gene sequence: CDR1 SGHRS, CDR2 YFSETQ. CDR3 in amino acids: CASSPSLTGVSNEQFF.

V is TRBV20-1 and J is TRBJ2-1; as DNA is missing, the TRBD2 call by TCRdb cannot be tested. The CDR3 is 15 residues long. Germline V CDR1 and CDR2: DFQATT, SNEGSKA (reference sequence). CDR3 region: CSASPPSGLHNEQFF.

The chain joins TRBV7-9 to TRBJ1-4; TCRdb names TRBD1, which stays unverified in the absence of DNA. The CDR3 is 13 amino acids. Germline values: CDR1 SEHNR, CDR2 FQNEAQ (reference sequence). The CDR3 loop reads CASSSGQDEKLFF. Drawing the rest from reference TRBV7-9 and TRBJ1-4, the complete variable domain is DTGVSQNPRHKITKRGQNVTFRCDPISEHNRLYWYRQTLGQGPEFLTYFQNEAQLEKSRLLSDRFSAERPKGSFSTLEIQRTEQGDSAMYLCASSSGQDEKLFFGSGTQLSVL.

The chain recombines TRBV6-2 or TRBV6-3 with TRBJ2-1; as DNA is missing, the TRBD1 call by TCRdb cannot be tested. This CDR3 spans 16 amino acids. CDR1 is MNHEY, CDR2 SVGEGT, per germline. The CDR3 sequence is CASSRRGTSSYNEQFF.

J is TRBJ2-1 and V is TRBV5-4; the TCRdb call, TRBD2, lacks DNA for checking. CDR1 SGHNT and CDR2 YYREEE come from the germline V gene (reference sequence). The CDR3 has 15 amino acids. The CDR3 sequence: CASSPERVIYNEQFF. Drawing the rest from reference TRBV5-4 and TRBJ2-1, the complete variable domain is ETGVTQSPTHLIKTRGQQVTLRCSSQSGHNTVSWYQQALGQGPQFIFQYYREEENGRGNFPPRFSGLQFPNYSSELNVNALELDDSALYLCASSPERVIYNEQFFGPGTRLTVL.

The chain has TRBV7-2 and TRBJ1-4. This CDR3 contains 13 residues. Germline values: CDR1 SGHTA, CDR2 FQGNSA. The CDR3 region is CASSLVFERKLFF. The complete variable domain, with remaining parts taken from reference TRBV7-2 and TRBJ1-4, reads GAGVSQSPSNKVTEKGKDVELRCDPISGHTALYWYRQSLGQGLEFLIYFQGNSAPDKSGLPSDRFSAERTGGSVSTLTIQRTQQEDSAVYLCASSLVFERKLFFGSGTQLSVL.

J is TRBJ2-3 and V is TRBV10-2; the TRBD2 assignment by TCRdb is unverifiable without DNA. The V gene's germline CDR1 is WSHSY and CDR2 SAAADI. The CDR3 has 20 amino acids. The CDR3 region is CASSEPTVPAGGPSTDTQYF.

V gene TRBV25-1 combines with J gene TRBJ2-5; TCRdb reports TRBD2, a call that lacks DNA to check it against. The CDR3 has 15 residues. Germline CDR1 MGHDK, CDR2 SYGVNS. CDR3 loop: CASSEGAGKQETQYF.

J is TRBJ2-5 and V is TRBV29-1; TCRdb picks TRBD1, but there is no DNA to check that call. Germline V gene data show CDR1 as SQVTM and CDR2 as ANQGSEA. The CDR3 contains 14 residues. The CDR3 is CSVTHRGRGETQYF.

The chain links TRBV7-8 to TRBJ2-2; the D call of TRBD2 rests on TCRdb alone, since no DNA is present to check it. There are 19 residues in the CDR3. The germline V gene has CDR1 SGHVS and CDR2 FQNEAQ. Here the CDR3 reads CASSLARLAGGPKTGELFF. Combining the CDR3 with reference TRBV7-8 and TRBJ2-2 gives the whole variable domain GAGVSQSPRYKVAKRGQDVALRCDPISGHVSLFWYQQALGQGPEFLTYFQNEAQLDKSGLPSDRFFAERPEGSVSTLKIQRTQQEDSAVYLCASSLARLAGGPKTGELFFGEGSRLTVL.

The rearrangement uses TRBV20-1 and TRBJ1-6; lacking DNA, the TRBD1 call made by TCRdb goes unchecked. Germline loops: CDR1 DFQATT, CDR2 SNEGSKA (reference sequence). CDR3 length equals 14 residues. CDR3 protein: CSARPIQGRSPLHF.

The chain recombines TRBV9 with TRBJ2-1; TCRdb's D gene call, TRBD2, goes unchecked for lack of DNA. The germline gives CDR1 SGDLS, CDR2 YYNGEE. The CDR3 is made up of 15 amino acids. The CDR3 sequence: CASSVAGEVLNEQFF.